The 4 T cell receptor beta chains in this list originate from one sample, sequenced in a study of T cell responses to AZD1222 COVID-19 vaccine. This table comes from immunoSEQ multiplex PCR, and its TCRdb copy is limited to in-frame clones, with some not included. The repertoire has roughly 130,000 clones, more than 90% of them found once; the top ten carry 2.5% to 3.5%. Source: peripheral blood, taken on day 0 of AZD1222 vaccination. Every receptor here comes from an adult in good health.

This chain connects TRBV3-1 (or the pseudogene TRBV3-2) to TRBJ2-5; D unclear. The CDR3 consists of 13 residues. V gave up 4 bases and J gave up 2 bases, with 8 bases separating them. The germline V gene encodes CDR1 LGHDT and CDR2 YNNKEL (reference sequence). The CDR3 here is CASSRPPQETQYF. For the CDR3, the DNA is TGTGCCAGCAGCCGACCCCCACAAGAGACCCAGTACTTC.

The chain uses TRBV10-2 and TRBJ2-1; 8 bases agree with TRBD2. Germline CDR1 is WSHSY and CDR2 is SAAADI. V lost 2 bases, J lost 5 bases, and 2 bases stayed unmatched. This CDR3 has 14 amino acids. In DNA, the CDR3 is TGCGCCAGCAGTGAGCGGGAGGGGGACAATGAGCAGTTCTTC. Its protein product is CASSEREGDNEQFF.

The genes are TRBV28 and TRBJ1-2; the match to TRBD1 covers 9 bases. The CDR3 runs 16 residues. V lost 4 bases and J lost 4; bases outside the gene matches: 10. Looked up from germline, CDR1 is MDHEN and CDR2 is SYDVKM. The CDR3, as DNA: TGTGCCAGCAGTTCGGGGACAGGGAACAGGCGCTATGGCTACACCTTC. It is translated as CASSSGTGNRRYGYTF.

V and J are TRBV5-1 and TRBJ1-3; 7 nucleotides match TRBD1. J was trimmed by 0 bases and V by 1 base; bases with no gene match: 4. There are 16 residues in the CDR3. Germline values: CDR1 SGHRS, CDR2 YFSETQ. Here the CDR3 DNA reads TGCGCCAGCAGCTTGAGGGACAGCTCCTCTGGAAACACCATATATTTT. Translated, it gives CASSLRDSSSGNTIYF.